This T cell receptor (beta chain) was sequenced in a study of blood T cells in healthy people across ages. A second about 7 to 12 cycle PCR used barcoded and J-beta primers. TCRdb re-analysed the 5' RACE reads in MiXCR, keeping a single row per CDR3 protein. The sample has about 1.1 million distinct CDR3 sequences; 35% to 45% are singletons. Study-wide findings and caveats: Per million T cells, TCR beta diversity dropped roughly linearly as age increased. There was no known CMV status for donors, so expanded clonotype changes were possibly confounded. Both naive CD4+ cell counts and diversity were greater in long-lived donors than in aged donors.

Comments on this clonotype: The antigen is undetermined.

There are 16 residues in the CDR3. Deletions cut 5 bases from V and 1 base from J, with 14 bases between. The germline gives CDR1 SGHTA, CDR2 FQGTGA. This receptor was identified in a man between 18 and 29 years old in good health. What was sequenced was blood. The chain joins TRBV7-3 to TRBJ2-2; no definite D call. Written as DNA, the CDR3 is TGTGCCAGCAGCCCTCAATTGGCGGTGAACACCGGGGAGCTGTTTTTT. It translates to CASSPQLAVNTGELFF.